The entry that follows covers one T cell receptor (beta chain) sequence. Its antigen is undetermined. The PCR used 60 Vbeta and 13 Jbeta primers. This table comes from immunoSEQ multiplex PCR, and its TCRdb copy is limited to in-frame clones, with some not included. The sample holds approximately 170,000 clones, approximately 83% seen once. The germline V gene encodes CDR1 MGHDK and CDR2 SYGVNS. The CDR3 spans 15 residues. With 1 base clipped from V and 3 bases from J, the junction kept 0 bases outside the gene matches. This record belongs to a study of cytomegalovirus exposure and HLA in healthy donors. Study-wide points: Highly shared variants forming one cluster were likely a sequencing artifact. Data from an earlier analysis indicated that most TCR beta V segments were productive either about 90% or about 30% of the time.

This receptor was identified in a boy under 10 years old in good health and CMV-seronegative. The J gene is TRBJ2-6, the V gene TRBV25-1, with 7 positions matching TRBD2. Sequencing input: PBMCs. The CDR3 is CASSESGGGANVLTF. As DNA, the CDR3 is TGTGCCAGCAGTGAATCGGGAGGTGGGGCCAACGTCCTGACTTTC. The whole variable domain, remainder taken from reference TRBV25-1 and TRBJ2-6, is EADIYQTPRYLVIGTGKKITLECSQTMGHDKMYWYQQDPGMELHLIHYSYGVNSTEKGDLSSESTVSRIRTEHFPLTLESARPSHTSQYLCASSESGGGANVLTFGAGSRLTVL.